These T cell receptor beta chains were read from a single sample in a study of graft-versus-host responses after intestinal transplantation. The antigens for these receptors are not known. Assay used: immunoSEQ multiplex PCR; TCRdb lists only in-frame clones, some missing. The sample includes 120,000 or so clones, over 85% of them seen just once. The sequencing here drew on unstimulated CD8+ T cells sorted from spleen or lymph node cells, taken before intestinal transplant. Source of these receptors: a human donor who received an intestinal transplant. Both conserved end residues are part of each CDR3.

j_call v_call cdr3_aa
TRBJ1-2 TRBV2 CATKDRSFYGYTF
TRBJ2-1 TRBV6-6 CASSPIAGGPYNEQFF
TRBJ2-5 TRBV19 CASSTSPATQETQYF
TRBJ2-7 TRBV7-9 CASSLVVGEQYF
TRBJ2-4 TRBV5-4 CASSPDLAGQFIQYF
TRBJ2-2 TRBV7-9 CASSLYPGLRPTGELFF
TRBJ2-3 TRBV4-1 CASSEKDTGWTDTQYF
TRBJ1-1 TRBV28 CASSFTANTEAFF
TRBJ2-2 TRBV27 CASRATGGTGELFF
TRBJ2-7 TRBV27 CASSPSSYEQYF
TRBJ2-5 TRBV5-6 CASSLLAGGIETQYF
TRBJ2-1 TRBV30 CAWTDGNNEQFF
TRBJ2-3 TRBV7-2 CASSPRRVINTDTQYF
TRBJ2-1 TRBV19 CASSIWQVGDNEQFF
TRBJ1-1 TRBV30 CAWDRLFMNTEAFF
TRBJ1-1 TRBV14 CASSQGQGDEAFF
TRBJ2-3 TRBV13 CASSSSGSGAITDTQYF
TRBJ2-1 TRBV4-1 CASSPLGSSYNEQFF
TRBJ2-7 TRBV5-1 CASSLFSGDFYEQYF
TRBJ1-2 TRBV30 CAWSSGQPLPSYGYTF
TRBJ2-7 TRBV5-1 CASSSVQAYEQYF
TRBJ1-5 TRBV27 CASSSSGTGNQPQHF
TRBJ2-7 TRBV30 CAWSVWGNEQYF
TRBJ2-3 TRBV28 CASSRPGTSGTWADTQYF
TRBJ2-2 TRBV28 CASSFARVGTGELFF
TRBJ2-7 TRBV4-1 CASSQDAGDRNEQYF
TRBJ1-3 TRBV15 CATSRDRPGNTIYF
TRBJ2-7 TRBV5-4 CASSRGLAIQEQYF
TRBJ2-3 TRBV7-2 CASREGGTDTQYF
TRBJ2-5 TRBV10-1 CASSETGGPRETQYF
TRBJ1-5 TRBV4-1 CASSQAGLGGNQPQHF
TRBJ2-7 TRBV6-6 CASSYGLPYEQYF
TRBJ1-2 TRBV9 CASSVDGREDYGYTF
TRBJ1-3 TRBV2 CASSEGPVGEDTIYF
TRBJ2-7 TRBV5-1 CASSPDRGDEQYF
TRBJ2-7 TRBV10-2 CASRPPGPIYEQYF
TRBJ2-5 TRBV27 CACGEETQYF
TRBJ2-7 TRBV9 CASSVDRDTYEQYF
TRBJ2-1 TRBV9 CASSVAGSGAIRNEQFF
TRBJ2-1 TRBV9 CASSGLSGNLEKNEQFF
TRBJ2-5 TRBV27 CASRPRQGLHQETQYF
TRBJ2-7 TRBV5-5 CASSPGLAGTWAYEQYF
TRBJ2-7 TRBV6-5 CASSYSGTFSYEQYF
TRBJ2-7 TRBV12-5 CASGLATAIPYEQYF
TRBJ1-2 TRBV2 CASKSRGFYGYTF
TRBJ2-1 TRBV5-4 CASAPLQGALDEQFF